The 26 T cell receptor beta chains below all came from one sample that was sequenced in a study of beta chain features in type 1 diabetes. Reverse transcription of all isolated RNA meant that expressed TCRB transcripts were sequenced. Data came from immunoSEQ multiplex PCR; TCRdb stores just in-frame clones and leaves some out. This sample has 390,000 or so clones, with about 14% found just once. The sample comprised naive CD4+ T cells from blood. The receptors here all came from a man younger than 40 in good health.

This clone was detected once. The chain has TRBV5-1 and TRBJ2-1; D is perhaps TRBD1 or TRBD2 (5 bases each). CDR1 and CDR2 (germline): SGHRS, YFSETQ. CDR3 size: 15 residues. V lost 5 bases, J lost 10 bases, and 22 bases lay in between. CDR3 bases: TGCGCCAGCAGACCCCAGGGACCCCACTTTGGCGAGCAGTTCTTC. Translation gives CASRPQGPHFGEQFF.

The V call is TRBV5-1, the J call TRBJ2-1; D remains unclear. There are 15 residues in the CDR3. V shed 4 bases and J shed 5 bases, with 16 bases lying between them. From germline, CDR1 is SGHRS and CDR2 YFSETQ. CDR3 sequence: CASSKSSWVDNEQFF. The CDR3 nucleotides read TGCGCCAGCAGCAAAAGTAGTTGGGTGGACAATGAGCAGTTCTTC.

This clone was picked up a small number of times. The chain has TRBV10-3 and TRBJ2-3, with D tentatively TRBD1 (5 bases). Germline assignment: CDR1 ENHRY and CDR2 SYGVKD. V lost 5 bases and J lost 0, with 9 bases in between. The CDR3 loop spans 14 amino acids. CDR3 coding DNA: TGTGCCATCAGTATTGGGGCCAGCACAGATACGCAGTATTTT. This codes for CAISIGASTDTQYF.

This clone was detected a few times. The V and J genes are TRBV4-3 and TRBJ2-1; D gene unclear. There are 13 residues in the CDR3. Trimming shortened V by 2 bases and J by 9 bases, and 11 bases separated the two germline ends. CDR1 and CDR2 from the germline V gene are LGHNA and YSLEER. The CDR3 loop is CASSQIISGEQFF. CDR3 nucleotide sequence: TGCGCCAGCAGCCAAATTATTTCGGGTGAGCAGTTCTTC.

This clone was observed a handful of times. The chain carries TRBV7-9 and TRBJ2-1; TRBD2 agrees at 8 bases. The CDR3 sequence is 16 residues long. Germline CDR1 is SEHNR and CDR2 is FQNEAQ (reference sequence). V gave up 5 bases and J gave up 4 bases; unmatched junction bases: 10. CDR3 sequence reads: CASSRIILAAYNEQFF. The DNA for the CDR3 is TGTGCCAGCAGCCGAATTATACTAGCGGCATACAATGAGCAGTTCTTC.

The chain has TRBV15 and TRBJ1-5; D gene ambiguous. V shed 3 bases and J shed 6 bases, with 12 bases lying between them. Germline CDR1 LNHNV, CDR2 YYDKDF (reference sequence). The CDR3 runs 14 residues. The CDR3: CATSRRPARQPQHF. The DNA for the CDR3 is TGTGCCACCAGCAGGAGACCTGCACGTCAGCCCCAGCATTTT.

The chain carries TRBV18 and TRBJ1-1; D is unclear. Deletions cut 2 bases from V and 3 bases from J, with 10 bases between. CDR1 KGHSH and CDR2 LQKENI come from the germline V gene. The length of the CDR3 is 14 residues. The CDR3 loop reads CASSPLEGDTEAFF. In DNA form, the CDR3 reads TGTGCCAGCTCACCATTGGAAGGAGACACTGAAGCTTTCTTT.

This clone has more than one count but fewer than ten. The rearrangement links TRBV5-1 to TRBJ2-7; 14 positions agree with TRBD2. The CDR3 covers 16 residues. With 1 base clipped from V and 3 bases from J, the junction kept 3 bases outside the gene matches. CDR1 SGHRS and CDR2 YFSETQ come from the germline V gene. The CDR3 is CASSLRGTSGGYEQYF. The CDR3, as DNA: TGCGCCAGCAGCTTGCGCGGGACTAGCGGGGGCTACGAGCAGTACTTC. Full variable domain (remainder filled in from reference TRBV5-1 and TRBJ2-7): KAGVTQTPRYLIKTRGQQVTLSCSPISGHRSVSWYQQTPGQGLQFLFEYFSETQRNKGNFPGRFSGRQFSNSRSEMNVSTLELGDSALYLCASSLRGTSGGYEQYFGPGTRLTVT.

In its sample, this clone was seen a few times. The chain links TRBV5-1 to TRBJ2-5; 8 nucleotides line up with TRBD1. The CDR3 spans 16 residues. V was clipped by 0 bases and J by 5 bases; unmatched bases: 9. Germline values: CDR1 SGHRS, CDR2 YFSETQ. CDR3 bases: TGCGCCAGCAGCTTGGAGGCCCAGGGGGCGTATGAGACCCAGTACTTC. Encoded protein: CASSLEAQGAYETQYF. The variable domain in full, completed from reference TRBV5-1 and TRBJ2-5, reads KAGVTQTPRYLIKTRGQQVTLSCSPISGHRSVSWYQQTPGQGLQFLFEYFSETQRNKGNFPGRFSGRQFSNSRSEMNVSTLELGDSALYLCASSLEAQGAYETQYFGPGTRLLVL.

The chain links TRBV25-1 to TRBJ1-2; D is possibly TRBD1 (5 bases). The length of the CDR3 is 12 residues. V was trimmed by 7 bases and J by 3 bases, leaving 9 bases between them. Germline V gene lookup returns CDR1 MGHDK and CDR2 SYGVNS. The CDR3 DNA reads TGTGCCAGCACCAGGGACCACTATGGCTACACCTTC. Residues: CASTRDHYGYTF.

For this clone: Within the sample, other DNA sequences also encode this same CDR3. This chain uses TRBV7-9 with TRBJ2-3; D unclear. CDR1 and CDR2 (germline): SEHNR, FQNEAQ (reference sequence). This CDR3 contains 12 residues. V lost 5 bases to trimming and J lost 2 bases, with 5 bases between them. The chain's CDR3 is CASSKSTDTQYF. The CDR3 region has the DNA TGTGCCAGCAGCAAATCCACAGATACGCAGTATTTT.

This clone has a handful of counts. The CDR3 bases are TGTGCCAGCAGCGAAGGTAGAGGCCGCGGAGCCAAAAACATTCAGTACTTC. Protein product: CASSEGRGRGAKNIQYF. V and J are TRBV7-8 and TRBJ2-4, with D unclear. CDR1 and CDR2 (germline): SGHVS, FQNEAQ. The CDR3 is 17 amino acids. Trimming took off 5 bases at V and 0 bases at J, with 17 bases between the two ends.

The chain's CDR3 is CASSLAWSTGELFF. For the CDR3, the DNA is TGTGCCAGCAGCTTGGCCTGGAGCACCGGGGAGCTGTTTTTT. The chain employs TRBV7-2 and TRBJ2-2, with D uncertain. V lost 3 bases to trimming and J lost 4 bases, with 9 bases between them. The CDR3 length is 14 residues. Germline-derived CDR1 and CDR2 are SGHTA and FQGNSA.

This clone was seen only a few times. The chain couples TRBV5-1 to TRBJ2-1; 8 bases are shared with TRBD2. This CDR3 has 17 residues. Unmatched junction bases numbered 16, after V lost 3 bases and J lost 8 bases. In germline, CDR1 is SGHRS, CDR2 YFSETQ. CDR3 sequence (DNA): TGCGCCAGCAGCTCCCGAACGGGGAGCGGGAGCTTCGATGAGCAGTTCTTC. Its translation: CASSSRTGSGSFDEQFF.

This clone was observed at least ten times. This chain links TRBV29-1 with TRBJ2-5; no firm D call. Per germline, CDR1 SQVTM and CDR2 ANQGSEA. Trimming shortened V by 8 bases and J by 5 bases, and 9 bases separated the two germline ends. The CDR3 has 10 residues. This CDR3 reads CSSQRETQYF. CDR3 in DNA: TGCAGCTCCCAGAGGGAGACCCAGTACTTC.

Only a few counts were recorded for this clone. J is TRBJ2-5 and V is TRBV5-4; TRBD2 matches 9 bases. Germline CDR1 SGHNT, CDR2 YYREEE (reference sequence). The V segment lost 1 base and the J segment 4 bases; nucleotides outside the gene matches: 5. The CDR3 extends over 15 amino acids. CDR3 coding DNA: TGTGCCAGCAGCTTGCCTAGCGGGGATGGAGAGACCCAGTACTTC. It is translated as CASSLPSGDGETQYF.

This sequence joins TRBV7-3 and TRBJ2-1; 9 bases align to TRBD2. The V segment lost 2 bases and the J segment 2 bases; nucleotides outside the gene matches: 4. The CDR3 sequence is 16 residues long. Germline-derived CDR1 and CDR2 are SGHTA and FQGTGA. The CDR3: CASSLGGGRAYNEQFF. CDR3 nucleotides: TGTGCCAGCAGCTTAGGTGGCGGGAGGGCCTACAATGAGCAGTTCTTC.

Only one count was recorded for this clone. This chain links TRBV5-4 with TRBJ1-2, with D possibly matching TRBD1 (5 bases). The V end lost 1 base, the J end lost 6 bases, and 10 bases lay between the germline ends. Germline CDR1 reads SGHNT; CDR2 reads YYREEE (reference sequence). The CDR3 runs to 13 residues. The chain's CDR3 is CASSLIQGHGYTF. DNA for the CDR3: TGTGCCAGCAGCTTGATTCAGGGCCATGGCTACACCTTC. Based on the CDR3 plus reference TRBV5-4 and TRBJ1-2, the full variable domain is ETGVTQSPTHLIKTRGQQVTLRCSSQSGHNTVSWYQQALGQGPQFIFQYYREEENGRGNFPPRFSGLQFPNYSSELNVNALELDDSALYLCASSLIQGHGYTFGSGTRLTVV.

The chain has TRBV25-1 and TRBJ2-2; 7 bases are shared with TRBD1. From germline, CDR1 is MGHDK and CDR2 SYGVNS. The CDR3 has 14 residues. Trimming at V came to 8 bases and at J to 0 bases, leaving 3 bases not matched to a gene. The CDR3 spells CASAGTANTGELFF. DNA for the CDR3: TGTGCCAGCGCCGGGACAGCGAACACCGGGGAGCTGTTTTTT. The full variable domain, rest sourced from reference TRBV25-1 and TRBJ2-2, is EADIYQTPRYLVIGTGKKITLECSQTMGHDKMYWYQQDPGMELHLIHYSYGVNSTEKGDLSSESTVSRIRTEHFPLTLESARPSHTSQYLCASAGTANTGELFFGEGSRLTVL.

This clone turned up a few times. The chain combines TRBV29-1 with TRBJ1-1; D unresolved. Germline CDR1 reads SQVTM; CDR2 reads ANQGSEA. Trimming pared 3 bases from V and 3 bases from J, leaving 8 bases between. The CDR3 has 12 residues. The DNA for the CDR3 is TGCAGCGTTGACCCACTTTACACTGAAGCTTTCTTT. Translation gives CSVDPLYTEAFF.

There are a few counts of this clone. The chain is built from TRBV29-1 and TRBJ2-2, with TRBD2 matching 11 bases. The CDR3 extends over 13 amino acids. Germline CDR1 and CDR2: SQVTM and ANQGSEA. With V trimmed by 6 bases and J by 5 bases, 2 bases remained unmatched. The CDR3 here is CSVASGRTGELFF. The CDR3 nucleotides are TGCAGCGTGGCTAGCGGGAGGACCGGGGAGCTGTTTTTT.

This clone has more than one count but fewer than ten. The chain has TRBV4-3 and TRBJ2-1, with 8 bases identical to TRBD2. V lost 1 base and J lost 4; bases outside the gene matches: 18. The CDR3 is 20 amino acids. Germline V gene lookup returns CDR1 LGHNA and CDR2 YSLEER. The CDR3 region is CASSQGHGKIGLAVYNEQFF. In DNA, the CDR3 is TGCGCCAGCAGCCAAGGCCACGGGAAGATCGGACTAGCCGTATACAATGAGCAGTTCTTC.

This clone occurred once. V usage is TRBV5-1 and J usage is TRBJ2-1, with 7 bases lining up with TRBD2. In germline, CDR1 is SGHRS, CDR2 YFSETQ. This CDR3 region has 14 residues. Trimming took 2 bases from V and 6 from J; bases not matched to a gene: 5. The CDR3 nucleotides read TGCGCCAGCAGCTTAGTGGGAGGGCCCAATGAGCAGTTCTTC. Translation: CASSLVGGPNEQFF.

The chain recombines TRBV28 with TRBJ1-1; D gene ambiguous. This CDR3 comprises 12 residues. V lost 5 bases, J lost 3 bases, and 7 bases lay in between. Per germline, CDR1 MDHEN and CDR2 SYDVKM. As DNA, the CDR3 is TGTGCCAGCAGTGTGGTCCACACTGAAGCTTTCTTT. This encodes CASSVVHTEAFF.

The gene calls are TRBV29-1 and TRBJ1-2; D is undetermined. Per germline, CDR1 SQVTM and CDR2 ANQGSEA. V was shortened by 3 bases and J by 6 bases, with 8 bases between the two germline ends. The CDR3 spans 11 residues. CDR3 amino acids: CSVEGWDGYTF. CDR3 nucleotide sequence: TGCAGCGTTGAGGGATGGGATGGCTACACCTTC.

This clone was detected only a few times. The chain couples TRBV7-8 to TRBJ1-3, with D possibly matching TRBD1 (6 bases). This CDR3 comprises 15 residues. The germline CDR1 and CDR2 sequences are SGHVS and FQNEAQ. V lost 4 bases and J 0 bases, leaving 10 bases between the germline ends. In nucleotides, the CDR3 is TGTGCCAGCAGCTCAATACAGGGCTCTGGAAACACCATATATTTT. Translated, it gives CASSSIQGSGNTIYF.